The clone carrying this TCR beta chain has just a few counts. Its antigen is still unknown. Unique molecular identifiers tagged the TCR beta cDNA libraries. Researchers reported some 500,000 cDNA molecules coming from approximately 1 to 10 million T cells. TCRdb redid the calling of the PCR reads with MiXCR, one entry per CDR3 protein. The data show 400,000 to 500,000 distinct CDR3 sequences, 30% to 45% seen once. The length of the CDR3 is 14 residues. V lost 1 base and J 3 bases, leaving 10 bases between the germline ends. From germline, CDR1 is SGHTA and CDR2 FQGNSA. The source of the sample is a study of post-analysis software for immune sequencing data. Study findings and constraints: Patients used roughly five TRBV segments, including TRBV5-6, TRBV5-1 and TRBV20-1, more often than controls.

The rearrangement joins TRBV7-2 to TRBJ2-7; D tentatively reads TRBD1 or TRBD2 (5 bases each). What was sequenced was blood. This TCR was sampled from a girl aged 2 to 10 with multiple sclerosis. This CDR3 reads CASSLGGTYYEQYF. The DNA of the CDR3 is TGTGCCAGCAGCTTAGGGGGGACCTACTACGAGCAGTACTTC.